The rows below give T cell receptor beta chains drawn from one sample of a study of Ad26.COV2.S vaccination and SARS-CoV-2 variants. The assay was immunoSEQ multiplex PCR, and TCRdb's table has in-frame clones only and misses some. In the table there are roughly 500,000 clones, approximately 92% of which are singletons. The source material was peripheral blood, sampled in a trial of Ad26.COV2.S vaccine versus placebo. The receptors come from a person between 18 and 59 years old who received the Ad26.COV2.S COVID-19 vaccine or a placebo. The CDR3 runs from the conserved cysteine through the conserved F or W. D genes are given only for firm matches. Rows give clone size only sometimes, using once, few, many, or a class for an expanded clone.

abundance	v_gene	j_gene	d_gene	CDR3nt	CDR3aa
NA	TRBV18	TRBJ1-1	NA	TGTGCCAGCTCACAGGGAGTTGACACTGAAGCTTTCTTT	CASSQGVDTEAFF
NA	TRBV7-3	TRBJ1-2	TRBD1	TGTGCCAGCAGCTTCGGACAGGGGGATGGCTACACCTTC	CASSFGQGDGYTF
NA	TRBV5-6	TRBJ1-2	NA	TGTGCCAGCAGAATAGAACAGAACTATGGCTACACCTTC	CASRIEQNYGYTF
NA	TRBV7-2	TRBJ1-2	NA	TGTGCCAGCAGCTTGCTGGGGTCCTATGGCTACACCTTC	CASSLLGSYGYTF
NA	TRBV4-1	TRBJ1-6	NA	TGCGCCAGCCGCTCTCCCCGTCGGGGGGTCACGTCACCCCTCCACTTT	CASRSPRRGVTSPLHF
NA	TRBV11-1	TRBJ1-2	NA	TGTGCCAGCAGCTCCCTCCCGGGATCTGGCTACACCTTC	CASSSLPGSGYTF
NA	TRBV18	TRBJ1-4	NA	TGTGCCAGCTCACCTGCAAGGGCTAATGAAAAACTGTTTTTT	CASSPARANEKLFF
NA	TRBV5-3	TRBJ1-2	NA	TGTGCCAGAAGCCCAGGACTCTGCCCTAACTATGGCTACACCTTC	CARSPGLCPNYGYTF
once	TRBV27	TRBJ2-7	NA	TGTGCCAGCAGTTTATCGGGACTTAGCTCCTACGAGCAGTACTTC	CASSLSGLSSYEQYF
once	TRBV9	TRBJ2-6	NA	TGTGCCAGCAGCGTAGGCGATGCCGGGGCCAACGTCCTGACTTTC	CASSVGDAGANVLTF
NA	TRBV9	TRBJ2-1	TRBD1	TGTGCCAGCAGCGGGGACAGTGTGGAGCAGTTCTTC	CASSGDSVEQFF
NA	TRBV19	TRBJ2-3	TRBD2	TGTGCCAGTAGTGTTATCATCGCGGGGGGTCAAGATACGCAGTATTTT	CASSVIIAGGQDTQYF
NA	TRBV18	TRBJ2-1	TRBD2	TGTGCCAGCTCACTTCTTAGCGGGAGCTCCTACAATGAGCAGTTCTTC	CASSLLSGSSYNEQFF
NA	TRBV19	TRBJ1-2	TRBD1	TGTGCCAGTAGGCAGTCACCGGGACAGGGTCTTGGCTACACCTTC	CASRQSPGQGLGYTF
NA	TRBV19	TRBJ2-5	TRBD1	TGTGCCAGTAGTGCCCGACAGGGCTGGGTCCAAGAGACCCAGTACTTC	CASSARQGWVQETQYF
NA	TRBV5-4	TRBJ1-2	TRBD1	TGTGCCAGCAGCTTAACAGGGGGCGCGGAGGGCTACACCTTC	CASSLTGGAEGYTF
NA	TRBV13	TRBJ1-1	NA	TGTGCCAGCACCAGGCGTCCAGGGGCAGCTTTCTTT	CASTRRPGAAFF
NA	TRBV27	TRBJ2-7	NA	TGTGCCAGCAGTTCCGCGCCTTCCAGCTCCTACGAGCAGTACTTC	CASSSAPSSSYEQYF
NA	TRBV3-1/TRBV3-2	TRBJ2-1	NA	TGTGCCAGCAGCAAATGGGGAACCTACAATGAGCAGTTCTTC	CASSKWGTYNEQFF
NA	TRBV6-2/TRBV6-3	TRBJ2-2	TRBD2	TGTGCCAGCAGTTCCCACCGGGGGGGCGCGTCCGGGGAGCTGTTTTTT	CASSSHRGGASGELFF
few	TRBV4-3	TRBJ1-5	NA	TGCGCCAGCAGCCAAGGACAAAGGCAGCCCCAGCATTTT	CASSQGQRQPQHF
NA	TRBV3-1/TRBV3-2	TRBJ1-4	NA	TGTGCCAGCAGCCAAGTGGCAGGCGATAATGAAAAACTGTTTTTT	CASSQVAGDNEKLFF
few	TRBV6-5	TRBJ1-5	NA	TGTGCCAGCAGCAGGGGACGGATGGGGCAGCCCCAGCATTTT	CASSRGRMGQPQHF
few	TRBV3-1/TRBV3-2	TRBJ1-6	NA	TGTGCCAGCAGCCAAGATCAATGGGGGTATAATTCACCCCTCCACTTT	CASSQDQWGYNSPLHF
NA	TRBV5-1	TRBJ1-3	NA	TGCGCCAGCAGCTTAACGACAGGTGACTCTGGAAACACCATATATTTT	CASSLTTGDSGNTIYF
NA	TRBV27	TRBJ2-1	NA	TGTGCCAGCAGTCGCCTGGCGACTACCGACGGGGTGGAAAGGAATGAGCAGTTCTTC	CASSRLATTDGVERNEQFF
NA	TRBV5-5	TRBJ2-3	NA	TGTGCCAGCAGCTTGGGAACTAGCACAGATACGCAGTATTTT	CASSLGTSTDTQYF
NA	TRBV5-4	TRBJ2-3	NA	TGTGCCAGCAGCTTCAACGCGGACGAGGGAGATACGCAGTATTTT	CASSFNADEGDTQYF
NA	TRBV4-2	TRBJ2-7	NA	TGTGCCAGCGCGGTTGGACTCGAAGACGAGCAGTACTTC	CASAVGLEDEQYF
NA	TRBV12-3/TRBV12-4	TRBJ1-1	NA	TGTGCCAGCAGTAAGATGACCACTGAAGCTTTCTTT	CASSKMTTEAFF
NA	TRBV24-1	TRBJ2-5	NA	TGTGCCACCAGTGATTCGGAGGGCTACGGAGAGACCCAGTACTTC	CATSDSEGYGETQYF
NA	TRBV3-1/TRBV3-2	TRBJ1-2	NA	TGTGCCAGCAGCCAAGATGCCCTGGGCAGGACAGCTGGCTACACCTTC	CASSQDALGRTAGYTF
once	TRBV30	TRBJ1-2	NA	TGTGCCTGGAGTGCGGGCCTTACCCAAACGGGCTACACCTTC	CAWSAGLTQTGYTF
NA	TRBV3-1/TRBV3-2	TRBJ1-2	NA	TGTGCCAGCAGCCAAGAGATCTCCGGCTACACCTTC	CASSQEISGYTF
NA	TRBV3-1/TRBV3-2	TRBJ2-1	NA	TGTGCCAGCAGCCAAGGACTTCTCTACAATGAGCAGTTCTTC	CASSQGLLYNEQFF
NA	TRBV7-2	TRBJ1-2	TRBD1	TGTGCCAGCAGCTTTAGGACAGGGGGCTATGGCTACACCTTC	CASSFRTGGYGYTF
NA	TRBV28	TRBJ1-5	NA	TGTGCCAGCAGTTTTGAGGGATTCGGCAATCAGCCCCAGCATTTT	CASSFEGFGNQPQHF
NA	TRBV29-1	TRBJ2-1	NA	TGCAGCGTTGAAGACAACCGGGGGGCTAGGTACAATGAGCAGTTCTTC	CSVEDNRGARYNEQFF
NA	TRBV29-1	TRBJ1-2	NA	TGCAGCGTTGTCGGATCCACCCTCGAAGGTCACACCTTC	CSVVGSTLEGHTF
NA	TRBV4-3	TRBJ2-1	NA	TGCGCCAGCAGCCGCTCAGGAGCGGCCGTAGGGGATGAGCAGTTCTTC	CASSRSGAAVGDEQFF
NA	TRBV19	TRBJ1-5	NA	TGTGCCAGTAGTATAGAAGGGATTTTCGGGCAGCCCCAGCATTTT	CASSIEGIFGQPQHF
NA	TRBV10-3	TRBJ2-1	NA	TGTGCCATCAGTGTACAGGGATCCGAGGACGAGCAGTTCTTC	CAISVQGSEDEQFF
NA	TRBV9	TRBJ1-4	TRBD1	TGTGCCAGCAGCCCGGGATCGACAGGGGGCAATGAAAAACTGTTTTTT	CASSPGSTGGNEKLFF
NA	TRBV24-1	TRBJ2-1	NA	TGTGCCACCAGTGGGGACAATGAGCAGTTCTTC	CATSGDNEQFF
NA	TRBV24-1	TRBJ1-6	NA	TGTGCCACCAGTGAGTTGACAAAATTGAGGACCTATAATTCACCCCTCCACTTT	CATSELTKLRTYNSPLHF
NA	TRBV5-1	TRBJ2-6	TRBD1	TGCGCCAGCAGCTTGGAACGACAGGGTGCTGGGGCCAACGTCCTGACTTTC	CASSLERQGAGANVLTF
few	TRBV28	TRBJ2-7	TRBD1	TGTGCCAGCCTGGACAGGGAGAAGTACGAGCAGTACTTC	CASLDREKYEQYF
NA	TRBV27	TRBJ2-1	TRBD1	TGTGCCAGCAGACGGCCGGGGACAGTCGTAGGTGAGCAGTTCTTC	CASRRPGTVVGEQFF
NA	TRBV9	TRBJ2-2	TRBD2	TGTGCCAGCAGCGTAGAAGGGACCCTAGCGGGATTGAACACCGGGGAGCTGTTTTTT	CASSVEGTLAGLNTGELFF
NA	TRBV2	TRBJ2-5	NA	TGTGCCAGCAGTGGTCTAGCTGGAGAGACCCAGTACTTC	CASSGLAGETQYF
NA	TRBV25-1	TRBJ1-1	NA	TGTGCCAGCAGTCAGATGGGAGACACTGAAGCTTTCTTT	CASSQMGDTEAFF
once	TRBV5-1	TRBJ2-2	NA	TGCGCCAGCAGTCCCCAGGGCGGGGAGCTGTTTTTT	CASSPQGGELFF
NA	TRBV5-6	TRBJ2-7	NA	TGTGCCAGCAGCTACAAGACTTTTCTTAAATCCTACGAGCAGTACTTC	CASSYKTFLKSYEQYF
NA	TRBV21-1	TRBJ1-2	NA	TGTGCCAGCAGCACGACAGGGATCGATGGCTACACCTTC	CASSTTGIDGYTF